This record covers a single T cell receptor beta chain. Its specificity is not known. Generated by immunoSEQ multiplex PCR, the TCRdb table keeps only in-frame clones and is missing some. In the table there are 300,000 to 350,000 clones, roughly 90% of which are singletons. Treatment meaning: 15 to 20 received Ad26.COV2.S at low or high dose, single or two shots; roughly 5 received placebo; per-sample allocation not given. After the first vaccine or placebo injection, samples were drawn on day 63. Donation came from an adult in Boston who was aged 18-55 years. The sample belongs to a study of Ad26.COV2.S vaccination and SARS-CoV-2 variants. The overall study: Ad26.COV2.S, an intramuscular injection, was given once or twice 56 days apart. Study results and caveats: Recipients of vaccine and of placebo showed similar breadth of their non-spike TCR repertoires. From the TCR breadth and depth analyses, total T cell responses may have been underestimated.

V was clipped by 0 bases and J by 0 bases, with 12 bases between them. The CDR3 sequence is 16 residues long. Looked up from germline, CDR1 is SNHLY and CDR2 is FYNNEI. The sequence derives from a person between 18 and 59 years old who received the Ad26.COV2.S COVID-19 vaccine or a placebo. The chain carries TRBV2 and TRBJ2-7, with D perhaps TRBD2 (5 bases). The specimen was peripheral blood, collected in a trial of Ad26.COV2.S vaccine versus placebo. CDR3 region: CASSEALRVISYEQYF. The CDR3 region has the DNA TGTGCCAGCAGTGAAGCACTGAGGGTTATCTCCTACGAGCAGTACTTC.